The 12 T cell receptor beta chains below all came from one sample that was sequenced in a study of cytomegalovirus exposure and HLA in healthy donors. This PCR relied on a set of 60 Vbeta primers and 13 Jbeta primers. Assay: immunoSEQ multiplex PCR; the TCRdb copy retains only in-frame clones and omits some. Of some 120,000 clones listed, around two thirds were seen once; the top ten hold roughly 8.2%. Specimen: PBMCs. The receptor set was obtained from a woman aged 40 to 55 in good health and CMV-seropositive.

The chain links TRBV2 to TRBJ1-2; the D is unclear. Trimming removed 3 bases at V and 4 bases at J, with 9 bases between. CDR1 is SNHLY, CDR2 FYNNEI, per germline. The CDR3 contains 13 residues. Here the CDR3 DNA reads TGTGCCAGCAGTGACCCACAGTCCTATGGCTACACCTTC. Protein product: CASSDPQSYGYTF.

The J gene is TRBJ1-5, the V gene TRBV29-1; 10 nucleotides match TRBD1. From germline, CDR1 is SQVTM and CDR2 ANQGSEA. The CDR3 consists of 17 residues. V shed 4 bases, J shed 0 bases, and the junction held 9 bases outside the gene matches. CDR3 bases: TGCAGCGTTGGATCCGGGACAGGGGTAGGTAGCAATCAGCCCCAGCATTTT. Translated, it gives CSVGSGTGVGSNQPQHF.

This chain links TRBV28 with TRBJ2-7; a possible D gene is TRBD2 (5 bases). Per the germline V gene, CDR1 is MDHEN and CDR2 is SYDVKM. Trimming left V 2 bases short and J 0 bases short, with 14 bases between. The CDR3 runs to 16 residues. CDR3 loop: CASSLALDSSSYEQYF. DNA for the CDR3: TGTGCCAGCAGTTTAGCCCTGGACTCGAGCTCCTACGAGCAGTACTTC.

V gene TRBV2 combines with J gene TRBJ2-1; D not resolved. Trimming removed 6 bases from V and 8 bases from J, with 14 bases in between. Germline V gene sequence: CDR1 SNHLY, CDR2 FYNNEI. CDR3 length equals 13 residues. Here the CDR3 reads CASRRTIRDEQFF. CDR3 coding DNA: TGTGCCAGCAGGAGAACTATCCGAGATGAGCAGTTCTTC.

The sample holds a few counts of this clone. The rearrangement joins TRBV9 to TRBJ1-6, with TRBD1 as a possible D gene (5 bases). Between the trimmed V and J ends, which lost 0 bases and 6 bases, there was a span of 7 bases. CDR3 length: 14 residues. CDR1 is SGDLS and CDR2 is YYNGEE in the germline V gene. CDR3: CASSVDRFNSPLHF. The CDR3 DNA is TGTGCCAGCAGCGTAGACAGGTTTAATTCACCCCTCCACTTT.

A single count supports this clone. The genes are TRBV5-1 and TRBJ2-5; D not certain. The CDR3 consists of 12 residues. Trimming shortened V by 4 bases and J by 5 bases, and 9 bases separated the two germline ends. In germline, CDR1 is SGHRS, CDR2 YFSETQ. CDR3 in amino acids: CASSSRLETQYF. The CDR3 region has the DNA TGCGCCAGCAGCAGCCGTCTGGAGACCCAGTACTTC.

The rearrangement uses TRBV11-2 and TRBJ1-1; unclear D gene. There are 14 residues in the CDR3. In germline, CDR1 is SGHAT, CDR2 FQNNGV. The ends were cut back, 1 base at V and 1 base at J, with 7 bases in the middle. CDR3: CASSLAFGNTEAFF. In DNA, the CDR3 is TGTGCCAGCAGCTTAGCGTTCGGGAACACTGAAGCTTTCTTT.

V gene TRBV18 combines with J gene TRBJ2-2; D may be TRBD2 (7 bases). The germline V and J ends were trimmed by 3 bases and 0 bases, with 11 bases remaining between them. The CDR3 is 16 amino acids. Germline V gives CDR1 KGHSH, CDR2 LQKENI. CDR3 nucleotide sequence: TGTGCCAGCTCACCGGGGGGGGCCTCGAACACCGGGGAGCTGTTTTTT. This translates into CASSPGGASNTGELFF.

The chain couples TRBV7-2 to TRBJ2-3, with D hard to call. CDR1 and CDR2 (germline): SGHTA, FQGNSA. The V and J ends lost 1 base and 2 bases respectively, with 7 bases between them. CDR3 size: 14 residues. The CDR3, as DNA: TGTGCCAGCAGCTTAGTTGCGTTCACAGATACGCAGTATTTT. This codes for CASSLVAFTDTQYF.

The chain recombines TRBV7-9 with TRBJ2-2, with D possibly being TRBD1 (6 bases). This CDR3 has 16 residues. The V end lost 0 bases, the J end lost 4 bases, and 12 bases lay between the germline ends. CDR1 is SEHNR and CDR2 is FQNEAQ in the germline V gene (reference sequence). The CDR3 coding sequence is TGTGCCAGCAGCTTAGCGCCGAGGACAGTCACCGGGGAGCTGTTTTTT. Its translation is CASSLAPRTVTGELFF.

The chain couples TRBV9 to TRBJ2-1, with a tentative D call TRBD2 (7 bases). The V end lost 0 bases, the J end lost 4 bases, and 11 bases lay between the germline ends. CDR3 length: 15 residues. The germline V gene has CDR1 SGDLS and CDR2 YYNGEE. This CDR3 is CASSVEGGVYNEQFF. In DNA form, the CDR3 reads TGTGCCAGCAGCGTAGAGGGGGGGGTTTACAATGAGCAGTTCTTC. Variable domain in full (rest from reference TRBV9 and TRBJ2-1): DSGVTQTPKHLITATGQRVTLRCSPRSGDLSVYWYQQSLDQGLQFLIQYYNGEERAKGNILERFSAQQFPDLHSELNLSSLELGDSALYFCASSVEGGVYNEQFFGPGTRLTVL.

Only a few counts were recorded for this clone. The V gene is TRBV7-9, the J gene TRBJ2-1; the D is unclear. CDR1 and CDR2 from the germline V gene are SEHNR and FQNEAQ (reference sequence). The V and J ends lost 3 bases and 4 bases respectively, with 4 bases between them. The CDR3 is 12 amino acids. The CDR3 loop is CASSFMYNEQFF. CDR3 bases: TGTGCCAGCAGCTTTATGTACAATGAGCAGTTCTTC.